The rows below give T cell receptor beta chains drawn from one sample of a study of T cells in Graves' hyperthyroidism and ophthalmopathy. TCRdb ran MiXCR on the multiplex PCR reads and lists one entry per CDR3 protein. The sample shows around 700,000 distinct CDR3 sequences, roughly a third of them seen only once. Sequenced material: blood. Receptor source: a woman between 40 and 50 years old with Graves' hyperthyroidism. CDR3s include the opening cysteine and the closing phenylalanine or tryptophan. The D gene is left open where the match is weak.

d_call | j_call | v_call | cdr3_aa
NA | TRBJ1-6 | TRBV6-6 | CASRKGAGLGNSPLHF
TRBD2 | TRBJ2-5 | TRBV7-2 | CASSRTSGTGETQYF
TRBD1 | TRBJ1-3 | TRBV12-3/TRBV12-4 | CASRTGEDGNTIYF
NA | TRBJ1-1 | TRBV10-2 | CASSHIWGGGMNTEAFF
NA | TRBJ1-1 | TRBV4-3 | CASSPSVLNTEAFF
TRBD1 | TRBJ1-2 | TRBV6-2/TRBV6-3 | CASSRGQDYGYTF
NA | TRBJ1-2 | TRBV24-1 | CATSDNTRVGYTF
NA | TRBJ2-6 | TRBV9 | CASSVVGGVGGANVLTF
NA | TRBJ1-2 | TRBV15 | CATSRSGRNYGYTF
TRBD1 | TRBJ1-2 | TRBV20-1 | CSASTGENYGYTF
NA | TRBJ2-5 | TRBV6-2/TRBV6-3 | CASSYSTGRETQYF
TRBD1 | TRBJ1-1 | TRBV4-2 | CASSQVGSTGFAFF
TRBD2 | TRBJ2-5 | TRBV20-1 | CSARDGLAGKETQYF
NA | TRBJ2-7 | TRBV5-6 | CASSLGLLDGSYEQYF
NA | TRBJ1-5 | TRBV19 | CASVGLGTSSVRGPQHF
TRBD1 | TRBJ1-6 | TRBV6-5 | CASSLQGAVASPLHF
NA | TRBJ1-1 | TRBV24-1 | CATRPYDGMNTEAFF
NA | TRBJ1-1 | TRBV20-1 | CSARGVGGREAFF
NA | TRBJ1-6 | TRBV6-5 | CASSSPLHF
NA | TRBJ1-1 | TRBV7-9 | CASTDRAGGVSAEAFF
NA | TRBJ1-4 | TRBV5-4 | CASSLDDNEKLFF
TRBD2 | TRBJ2-5 | TRBV6-1 | CASRPTLGLVTTQYF
NA | TRBJ1-6 | TRBV7-2 | CASRQYLWVGQGHSPLHF
NA | TRBJ2-2 | TRBV11-2 | CASSRDWLNTGELFF
TRBD1 | TRBJ2-3 | TRBV7-9 | CASSWGQGGTDTQYF
TRBD2 | TRBJ2-5 | TRBV6-1 | CASSQAGAQETQYF
TRBD1 | TRBJ1-2 | TRBV19 | CASTLSGQVASRIGTF
NA | TRBJ1-3 | TRBV7-2 | CASSLVAGRESTIYF
NA | TRBJ2-7 | TRBV27 | CASISRGGRVNEQYF
NA | TRBJ1-6 | TRBV7-2 | CASSQVGIGRSPLHF
NA | TRBJ1-3 | TRBV29-1 | CSVLSVASSGNTIYF
NA | TRBJ2-7 | TRBV2 | CASGMDEQYF
TRBD2 | TRBJ2-5 | TRBV20-1 | CSASVGTNQETQYF
TRBD2 | TRBJ2-7 | TRBV4-1 | CASSPVGLASSYEQYF
NA | TRBJ2-5 | TRBV24-1 | CATSDWAGRQETQYF
NA | TRBJ1-1 | TRBV29-1 | CSVGQGAGEASF
TRBD1 | TRBJ1-5 | TRBV20-1 | CSARVVGQVTSRGNQPQHF
NA | TRBJ1-1 | TRBV29-1 | CSVRPRDWDTEAFF
NA | TRBJ1-5 | TRBV29-1 | CSVDDTPVSQHF
NA | TRBJ2-5 | TRBV4-3 | CASSQGGGGAETQYF
TRBD1 | TRBJ1-5 | TRBV5-4 | CASSLKGQGRDQPQHF
TRBD1 | TRBJ1-4 | TRBV29-1 | CSVRQGYEKLFF
NA | TRBJ1-2 | TRBV28 | CASSLSGYHGYGYTF
NA | TRBJ2-2 | TRBV10-3 | CAIGETYWAGELFF